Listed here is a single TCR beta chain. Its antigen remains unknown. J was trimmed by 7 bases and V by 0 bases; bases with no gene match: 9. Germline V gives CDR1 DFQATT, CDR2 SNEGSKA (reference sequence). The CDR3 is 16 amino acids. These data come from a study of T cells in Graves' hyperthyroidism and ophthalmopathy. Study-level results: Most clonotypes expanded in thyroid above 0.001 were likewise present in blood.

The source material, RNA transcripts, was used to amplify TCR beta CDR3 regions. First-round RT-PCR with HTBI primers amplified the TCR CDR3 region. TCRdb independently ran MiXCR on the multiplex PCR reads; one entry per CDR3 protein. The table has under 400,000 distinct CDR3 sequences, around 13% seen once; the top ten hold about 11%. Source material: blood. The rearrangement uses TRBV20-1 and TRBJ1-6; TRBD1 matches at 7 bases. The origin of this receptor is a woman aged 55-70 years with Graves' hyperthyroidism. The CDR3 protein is CSARESTGSENSPLHF. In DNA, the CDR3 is TGCAGTGCTAGAGAGTCGACAGGGTCGGAAAATTCACCCCTCCACTTT.